The 14 T cell receptor beta chains reported below all come from one sample, sequenced in a study of T cell responses to AZD1222 COVID-19 vaccine. TCRdb's copy holds only in-frame clones and misses some; the assay was immunoSEQ multiplex PCR. This table holds approximately 130,000 clones, more than 85% found once. Sample: peripheral blood, taken on day 0 of AZD1222 vaccination. These TCRs come from an adult in good health.

CDR3 protein: CASSSITSGRVENEQFF. In DNA form, the CDR3 reads TGCGCCAGCAGCTCGATAACTAGCGGGAGGGTAGAAAATGAGCAGTTCTTC. This chain links TRBV5-1 with TRBJ2-1; 13 nucleotides line up with TRBD2. CDR3 size: 17 residues. V shed 3 bases, J shed 7 bases, and the junction held 10 bases outside the gene matches. In germline, CDR1 is SGHRS, CDR2 YFSETQ.

This chain joins TRBV12-3 or TRBV12-4 and TRBJ1-1; D unresolved. V lost 3 bases, J lost 0 bases, and 5 bases lay in between. The CDR3 totals 13 residues. CDR3 nucleotide sequence: TGTGCCAGCAGTTTCGGAATGAACACTGAAGCTTTCTTT. This gives the protein CASSFGMNTEAFF.

The chain joins TRBV13 to TRBJ2-1, with 12 bases lining up with TRBD2. Per the germline V gene, CDR1 is PRHDT and CDR2 is FYEKMQ (reference sequence). J was trimmed by 7 bases and V by 0 bases; bases with no gene match: 1. The CDR3 is 15 amino acids. As DNA, the CDR3 is TGTGCCAGCAGCTTAGGCGGACTAGCGGGAAATGAGCAGTTCTTC. It yields the protein CASSLGGLAGNEQFF.

The CDR3 DNA is TGTGCCACCAGCAGAGATCTGAACTCTGGGGCCAACGTCCTGACTTTC. Translation gives CATSRDLNSGANVLTF. The V gene is TRBV15, the J gene TRBJ2-6; D not resolved. The CDR3 has 16 residues. Trimming cost V 0 bases and J 0 bases, with 6 bases left between them. Germline V lookup: CDR1 LNHNV, CDR2 YYDKDF (reference sequence). The full variable domain, its missing parts supplied by reference TRBV15 and TRBJ2-6, is DAMVIQNPRYQVTQFGKPVTLSCSQTLNHNVMYWYQQKSSQAPKLLFHYYDKDFNNEADTPDNFQSRRPNTSFCFLDIRSPGLGDTAMYLCATSRDLNSGANVLTFGAGSRLTVL.

The chain combines TRBV5-4 with TRBJ1-5; a possible D gene is TRBD1 (6 bases). This CDR3 contains 13 residues. Trimming left V 4 bases short and J 5 bases short, with 10 bases between. Germline CDR1 is SGHNT and CDR2 is YYREEE (reference sequence). CDR3 in DNA: TGTGCCAGCAGCGTGGACAGAGATCAGCCCCAGCATTTT. Protein product: CASSVDRDQPQHF.

This clone has only one observation. This chain links TRBV4-1 with TRBJ1-2, with D tentatively TRBD1 (6 bases). The germline CDR1 and CDR2 sequences are MGHRA and YSYEKL. The length of the CDR3 is 16 residues. Trimming removed 1 base at V and 2 bases at J, with 14 bases between. The CDR3 nucleotides are TGCGCCAGCAGCCAAGGTATTGGACAGAGCAACTATGGCTACACCTTC. Residues: CASSQGIGQSNYGYTF.

The chain uses TRBV2 and TRBJ2-7, with TRBD1 matching over 10 bases. The ends lost 8 bases at V and 1 base at J; junction bases unmatched: 5. The CDR3 runs to 14 residues. Germline loops: CDR1 SNHLY, CDR2 FYNNEI. CDR3: CASVGQGQSYEQYF. The CDR3 region has the DNA TGTGCCAGCGTGGGACAGGGGCAGTCCTACGAGCAGTACTTC. The whole variable domain, filled in from reference TRBV2 and TRBJ2-7, reads EPEVTQTPSHQVTQMGQEVILRCVPISNHLYFYWYRQILGQKVEFLVSFYNNEISEKSEIFDDQFSVERPDGSNFTLKIRSTKLEDSAMYFCASVGQGQSYEQYFGPGTRLTVT.

The chain joins TRBV28 to TRBJ2-3; the match to TRBD1 covers 8 bases. Germline lookup yields CDR1 MDHEN and CDR2 SYDVKM. V was pared by 3 bases and J by 5 bases, with 7 bases of the junction left unmatched. The CDR3 loop spans 15 amino acids. CDR3 protein: CASSLGAGGGDTQYF. The CDR3 DNA reads TGTGCCAGCAGTTTGGGGGCAGGGGGCGGAGATACGCAGTATTTT.

This clone was detected only once. The chain employs TRBV11-2 and TRBJ1-3; weak D call: TRBD1 (5 bases). The CDR3 runs 18 residues. The V end was cut by 5 bases, the J end by 5 bases, with 25 bases between. In germline, CDR1 is SGHAT, CDR2 FQNNGV. The DNA for the CDR3 is TGTGCCAGCAGCCACCTGCTGGGGCGTAGGGAGTCTAGAAACACCATATATTTT. Translated, it gives CASSHLLGRRESRNTIYF.

The chain carries TRBV5-1 and TRBJ1-1; TRBD1 agrees at 7 bases. The length of the CDR3 is 17 residues. Trimming took 3 bases from V and 5 from J; bases not matched to a gene: 16. Germline loops: CDR1 SGHRS, CDR2 YFSETQ. The CDR3 loop is CASSYQQIKTGSTEAFF. DNA of the CDR3: TGCGCCAGCAGCTATCAACAAATAAAGACAGGGAGTACTGAAGCTTTCTTT. The full variable domain, in which reference TRBV5-1 and TRBJ1-1 provide the parts outside the CDR3, is KAGVTQTPRYLIKTRGQQVTLSCSPISGHRSVSWYQQTPGQGLQFLFEYFSETQRNKGNFPGRFSGRQFSNSRSEMNVSTLELGDSALYLCASSYQQIKTGSTEAFFGQGTRLTVV.

This clone has only a few counts. This chain connects TRBV19 to TRBJ1-2; a possible D gene is TRBD1 (6 bases). Germline-derived CDR1 and CDR2 are LNHDA and SQIVND (reference sequence). Trimming left V 5 bases short and J 4 bases short, with 14 bases between. There are 14 residues in the CDR3. The CDR3 nucleotides are TGTGCCAGTAGTCATCCGGGGGCGGTCTATGGCTACACCTTC. This translates into CASSHPGAVYGYTF.

The rearrangement links TRBV28 to TRBJ1-5; tentative D call: TRBD1 (6 bases). The V end lost 6 bases, the J end lost 0 bases, and 27 bases lay between the germline ends. Germline V CDR1 and CDR2: MDHEN, SYDVKM. This CDR3 has 20 residues. The CDR3 nucleotides read TGTGCCAGCAGCCATAGGTCTTGGGACACAACTTCGAATAGCAATCAGCCCCAGCATTTT. Amino acid sequence: CASSHRSWDTTSNSNQPQHF.

The genes are TRBV5-1 and TRBJ2-2; D unclear. Trimming took off 0 bases at V and 1 base at J, with 4 bases between the two ends. The CDR3 totals 14 residues. Germline assignment: CDR1 SGHRS and CDR2 YFSETQ. The CDR3 region is CASSLAGNTGELFF. The CDR3 DNA is TGCGCCAGCAGCTTGGCAGGGAACACCGGGGAGCTGTTTTTT.

The chain carries TRBV3-1 (or the pseudogene TRBV3-2) and TRBJ1-2; D is undetermined. The CDR3 contains 13 residues. Germline CDR1 LGHDT, CDR2 YNNKEL (reference sequence). V lost 6 bases and J lost 4, with 12 bases in between. CDR3 DNA: TGTGCCAGCAGGCCGTCCGGGCCCTATGGCTACACCTTC. Translating gives CASRPSGPYGYTF.